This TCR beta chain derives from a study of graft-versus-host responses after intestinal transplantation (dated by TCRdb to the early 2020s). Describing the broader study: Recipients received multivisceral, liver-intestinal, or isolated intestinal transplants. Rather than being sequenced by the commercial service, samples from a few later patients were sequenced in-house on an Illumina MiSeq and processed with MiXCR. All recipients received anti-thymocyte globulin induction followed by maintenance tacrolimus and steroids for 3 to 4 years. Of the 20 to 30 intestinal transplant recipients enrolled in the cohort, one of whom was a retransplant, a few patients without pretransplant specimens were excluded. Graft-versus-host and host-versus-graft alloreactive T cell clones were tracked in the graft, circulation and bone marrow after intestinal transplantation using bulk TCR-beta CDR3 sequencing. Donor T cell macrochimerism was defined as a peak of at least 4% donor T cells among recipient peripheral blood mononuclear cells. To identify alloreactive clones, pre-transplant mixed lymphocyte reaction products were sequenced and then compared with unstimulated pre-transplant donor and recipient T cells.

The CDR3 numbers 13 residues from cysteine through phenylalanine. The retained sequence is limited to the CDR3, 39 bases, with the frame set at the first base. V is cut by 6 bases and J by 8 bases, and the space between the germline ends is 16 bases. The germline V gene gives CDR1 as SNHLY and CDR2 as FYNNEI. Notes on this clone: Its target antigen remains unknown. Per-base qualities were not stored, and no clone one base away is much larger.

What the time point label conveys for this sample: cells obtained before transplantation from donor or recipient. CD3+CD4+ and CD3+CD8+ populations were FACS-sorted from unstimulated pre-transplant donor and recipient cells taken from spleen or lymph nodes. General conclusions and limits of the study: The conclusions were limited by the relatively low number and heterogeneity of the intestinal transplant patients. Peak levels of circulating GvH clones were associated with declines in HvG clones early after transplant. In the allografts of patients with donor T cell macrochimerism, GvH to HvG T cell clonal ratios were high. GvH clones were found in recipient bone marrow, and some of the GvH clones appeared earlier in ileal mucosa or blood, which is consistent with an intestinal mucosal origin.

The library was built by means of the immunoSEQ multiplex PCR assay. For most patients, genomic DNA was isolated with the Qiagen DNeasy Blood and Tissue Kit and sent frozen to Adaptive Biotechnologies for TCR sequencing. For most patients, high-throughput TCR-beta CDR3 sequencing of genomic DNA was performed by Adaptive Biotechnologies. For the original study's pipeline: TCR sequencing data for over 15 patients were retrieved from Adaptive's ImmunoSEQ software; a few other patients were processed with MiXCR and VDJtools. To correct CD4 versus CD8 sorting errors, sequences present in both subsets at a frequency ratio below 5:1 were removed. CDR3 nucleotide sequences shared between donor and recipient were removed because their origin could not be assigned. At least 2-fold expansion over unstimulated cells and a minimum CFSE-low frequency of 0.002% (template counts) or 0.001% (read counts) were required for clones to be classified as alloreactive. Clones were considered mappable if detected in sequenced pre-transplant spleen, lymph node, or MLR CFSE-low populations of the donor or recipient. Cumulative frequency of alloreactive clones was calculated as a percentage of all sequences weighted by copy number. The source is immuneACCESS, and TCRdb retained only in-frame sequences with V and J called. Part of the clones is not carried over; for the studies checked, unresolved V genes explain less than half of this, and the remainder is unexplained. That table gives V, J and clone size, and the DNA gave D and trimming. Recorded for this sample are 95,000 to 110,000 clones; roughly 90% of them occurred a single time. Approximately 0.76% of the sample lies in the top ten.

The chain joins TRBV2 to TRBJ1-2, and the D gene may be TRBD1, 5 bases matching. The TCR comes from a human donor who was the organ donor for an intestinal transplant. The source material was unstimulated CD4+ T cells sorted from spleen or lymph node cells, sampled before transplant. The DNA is TGTGCCAGCAGATCACGGGGCTCGGGAGGCTACACCTTC. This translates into CASRSRGSGGYTF.